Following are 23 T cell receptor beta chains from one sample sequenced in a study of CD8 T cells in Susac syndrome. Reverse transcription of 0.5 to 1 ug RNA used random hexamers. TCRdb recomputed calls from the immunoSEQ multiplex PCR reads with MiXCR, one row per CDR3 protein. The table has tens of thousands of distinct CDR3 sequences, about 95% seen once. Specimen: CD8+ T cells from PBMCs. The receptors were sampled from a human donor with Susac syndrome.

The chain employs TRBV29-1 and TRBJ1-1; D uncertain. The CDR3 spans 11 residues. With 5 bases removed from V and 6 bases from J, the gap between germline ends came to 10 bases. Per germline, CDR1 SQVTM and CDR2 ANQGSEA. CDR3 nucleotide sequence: TGCAGCGTTAACGGGATACCTGAAGCTTTCTTT. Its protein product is CSVNGIPEAFF.

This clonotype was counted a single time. CDR3 sequence (DNA): TGTGCCAGCAACCAGGGGGCCGTGACCCAGTACTTC. Protein sequence: CASNQGAVTQYF. The V gene is TRBV6-6, the J gene TRBJ2-5; the match to TRBD1 covers 8 bases. CDR1 and CDR2 from the germline V gene are MNHNY and SVGAGI (reference sequence). Trimming at V came to 7 bases and at J to 7 bases, leaving 5 bases not matched to a gene. The CDR3 is made up of 12 amino acids.

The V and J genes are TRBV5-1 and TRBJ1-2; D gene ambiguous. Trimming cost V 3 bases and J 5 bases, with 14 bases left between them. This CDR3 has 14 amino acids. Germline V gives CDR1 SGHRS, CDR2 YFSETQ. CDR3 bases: TGCGCCAGCAGCTCGGCTTACGGGCCGTATGGCTACACCTTC. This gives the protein CASSSAYGPYGYTF.

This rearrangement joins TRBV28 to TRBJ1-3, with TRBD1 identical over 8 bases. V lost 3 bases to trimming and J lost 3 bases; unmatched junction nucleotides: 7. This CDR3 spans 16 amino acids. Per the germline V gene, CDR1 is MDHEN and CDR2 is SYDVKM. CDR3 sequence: CASSFAGGAVGNTIYF. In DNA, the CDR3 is TGTGCCAGCAGTTTTGCAGGGGGCGCAGTTGGAAACACCATATATTTT.

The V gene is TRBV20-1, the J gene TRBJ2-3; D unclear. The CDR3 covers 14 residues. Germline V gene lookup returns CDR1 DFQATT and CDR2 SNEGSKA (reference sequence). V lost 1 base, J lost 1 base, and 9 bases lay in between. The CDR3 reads CSARGVQGTDTQYF. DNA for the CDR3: TGCAGTGCTAGAGGAGTTCAGGGCACAGATACGCAGTATTTT.

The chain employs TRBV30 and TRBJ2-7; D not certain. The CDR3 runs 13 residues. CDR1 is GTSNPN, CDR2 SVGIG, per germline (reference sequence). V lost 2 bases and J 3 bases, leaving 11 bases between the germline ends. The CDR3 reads CAWSLVTNYEQYF. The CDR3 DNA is TGTGCCTGGAGTTTGGTGACAAACTACGAGCAGTACTTC.

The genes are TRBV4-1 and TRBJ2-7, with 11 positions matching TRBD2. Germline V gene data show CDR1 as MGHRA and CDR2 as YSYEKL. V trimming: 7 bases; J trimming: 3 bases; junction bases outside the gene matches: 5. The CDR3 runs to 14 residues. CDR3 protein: CASNHTSGSYEQYF. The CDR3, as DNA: TGCGCCAGCAACCACACTAGCGGGAGCTACGAGCAGTACTTC.

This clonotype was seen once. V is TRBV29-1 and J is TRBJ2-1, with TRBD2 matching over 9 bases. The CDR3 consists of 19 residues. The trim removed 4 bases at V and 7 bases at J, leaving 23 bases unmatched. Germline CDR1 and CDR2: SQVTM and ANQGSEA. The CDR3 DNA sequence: TGCAGCGTTGGTCAATCCACTCCGCTGACGAGCGGGAGGCTGAATGAGCAGTTCTTC. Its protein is CSVGQSTPLTSGRLNEQFF.

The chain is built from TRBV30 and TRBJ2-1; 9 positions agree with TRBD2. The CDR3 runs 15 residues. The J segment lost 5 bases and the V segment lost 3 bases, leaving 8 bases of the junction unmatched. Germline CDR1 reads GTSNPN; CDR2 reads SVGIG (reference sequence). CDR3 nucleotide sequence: TGTGCCTGGAGAGATAGCGGGAGTGTCAACAATGAGCAGTTCTTC. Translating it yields CAWRDSGSVNNEQFF. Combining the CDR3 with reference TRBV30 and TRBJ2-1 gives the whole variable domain SQTIHQWPATLVQPVGSPLSLECTVEGTSNPNLYWYRQAAGRGLQLLFYSVGIGQISSEVPQNLSASRPQDRQFILSSKKLLLSDSGFYLCAWRDSGSVNNEQFFGPGTRLTVL.

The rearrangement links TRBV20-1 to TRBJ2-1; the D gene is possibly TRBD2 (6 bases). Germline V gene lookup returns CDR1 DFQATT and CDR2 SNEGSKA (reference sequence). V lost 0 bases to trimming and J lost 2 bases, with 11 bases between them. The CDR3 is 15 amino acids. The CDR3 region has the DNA TGCAGTGCTAGAGATATCGCGGGGCCCTACAATGAGCAGTTCTTC. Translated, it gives CSARDIAGPYNEQFF.

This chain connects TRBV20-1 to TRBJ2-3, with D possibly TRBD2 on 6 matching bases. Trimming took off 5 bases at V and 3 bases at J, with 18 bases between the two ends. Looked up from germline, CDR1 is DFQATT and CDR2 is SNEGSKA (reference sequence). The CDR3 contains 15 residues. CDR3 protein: CSAPTVGEVTDTQYF. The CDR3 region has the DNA TGCAGTGCTCCGACCGTGGGGGAGGTGACAGATACGCAGTATTTT.

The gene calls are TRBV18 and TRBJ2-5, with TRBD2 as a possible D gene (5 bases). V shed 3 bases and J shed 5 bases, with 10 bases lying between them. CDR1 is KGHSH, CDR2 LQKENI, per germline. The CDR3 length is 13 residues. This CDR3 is CASSPGELETQYF. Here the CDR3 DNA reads TGTGCCAGCTCACCGGGAGAGTTGGAGACCCAGTACTTC.

CDR3 amino acids: CASSEGLLYGYTF. For the CDR3, the DNA is TGTGCCAGCAGTGAGGGTTTGCTCTATGGCTACACCTTC. V gene TRBV12-3 or TRBV12-4 combines with J gene TRBJ1-2; D call uncertain. V lost 5 bases and J 4 bases, leaving 11 bases between the germline ends. The CDR3 runs 13 residues.

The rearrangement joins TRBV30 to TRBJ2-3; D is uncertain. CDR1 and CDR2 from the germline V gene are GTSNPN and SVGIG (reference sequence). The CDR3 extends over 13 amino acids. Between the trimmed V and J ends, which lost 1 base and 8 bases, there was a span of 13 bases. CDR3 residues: CAWSADNLATQYF. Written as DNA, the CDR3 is TGTGCCTGGAGTGCCGACAACCTGGCTACGCAGTATTTT.

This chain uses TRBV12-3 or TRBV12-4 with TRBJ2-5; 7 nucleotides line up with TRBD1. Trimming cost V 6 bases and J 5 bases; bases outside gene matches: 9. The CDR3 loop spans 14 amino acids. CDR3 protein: CASSAYQTGETQYF. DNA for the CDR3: TGTGCCAGCAGCGCTTACCAGACAGGGGAGACCCAGTACTTC.

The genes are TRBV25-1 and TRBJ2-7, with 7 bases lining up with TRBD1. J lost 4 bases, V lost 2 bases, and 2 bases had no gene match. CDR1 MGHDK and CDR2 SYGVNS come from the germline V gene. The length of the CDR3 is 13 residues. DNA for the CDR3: TGTGCCAGCAGTGAAACAGGGGAGTACGAGCAGTACTTC. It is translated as CASSETGEYEQYF.

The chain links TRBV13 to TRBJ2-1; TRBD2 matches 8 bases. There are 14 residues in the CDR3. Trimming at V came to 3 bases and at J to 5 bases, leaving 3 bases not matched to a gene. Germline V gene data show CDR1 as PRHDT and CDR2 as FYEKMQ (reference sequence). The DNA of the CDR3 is TGTGCCAGCAGCTTCGGACTAGCCAACAATGAGCAGTTCTTC. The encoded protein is CASSFGLANNEQFF.

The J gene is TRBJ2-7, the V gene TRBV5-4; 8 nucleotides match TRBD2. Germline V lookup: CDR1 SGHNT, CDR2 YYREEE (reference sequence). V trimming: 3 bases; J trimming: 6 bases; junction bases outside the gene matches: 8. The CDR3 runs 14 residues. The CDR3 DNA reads TGTGCCAGCAGCTATCCGGGACTAGAAGGCGAGCAGTACTTC. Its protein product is CASSYPGLEGEQYF.

DNA for the CDR3: TGCGCCAGCAGCCCCGGGGGAGGACCCAACGTCCTGACTTTC. It is translated as CASSPGGGPNVLTF. The gene calls are TRBV5-1 and TRBJ2-6; possible D gene TRBD2, 6 bases. The CDR3 covers 14 residues. Germline assignment: CDR1 SGHRS and CDR2 YFSETQ. V was shortened by 4 bases and J by 8 bases, with 13 bases between the two germline ends.

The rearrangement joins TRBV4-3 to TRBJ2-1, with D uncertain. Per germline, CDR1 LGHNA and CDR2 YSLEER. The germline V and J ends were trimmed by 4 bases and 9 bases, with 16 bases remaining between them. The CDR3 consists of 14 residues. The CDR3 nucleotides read TGCGCCAGCAGCCGGTCCGTGGAATGGAGTGAGCAGTTCTTC. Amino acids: CASSRSVEWSEQFF.

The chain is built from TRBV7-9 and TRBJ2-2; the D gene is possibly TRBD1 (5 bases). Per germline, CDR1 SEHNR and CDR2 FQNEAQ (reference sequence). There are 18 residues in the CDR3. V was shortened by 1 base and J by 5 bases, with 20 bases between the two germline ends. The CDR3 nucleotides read TGTGCCAGCAGCTTAGGGACGACAGATATTCGTACTACCGGGGAGCTGTTTTTT. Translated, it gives CASSLGTTDIRTTGELFF.

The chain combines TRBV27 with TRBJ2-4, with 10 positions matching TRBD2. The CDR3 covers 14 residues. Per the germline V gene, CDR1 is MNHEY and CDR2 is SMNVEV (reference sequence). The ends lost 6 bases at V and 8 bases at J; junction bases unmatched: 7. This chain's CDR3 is CASSFGTSAYIQYF. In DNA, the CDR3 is TGTGCCAGCAGCTTCGGGACTAGCGCTTACATTCAGTACTTC.

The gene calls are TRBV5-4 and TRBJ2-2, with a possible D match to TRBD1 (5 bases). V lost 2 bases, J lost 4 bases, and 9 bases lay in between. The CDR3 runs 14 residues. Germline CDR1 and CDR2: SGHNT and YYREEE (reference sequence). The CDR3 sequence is CASSLGRATGELFF. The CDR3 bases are TGTGCCAGCAGCTTAGGCAGGGCCACCGGGGAGCTGTTTTTT.